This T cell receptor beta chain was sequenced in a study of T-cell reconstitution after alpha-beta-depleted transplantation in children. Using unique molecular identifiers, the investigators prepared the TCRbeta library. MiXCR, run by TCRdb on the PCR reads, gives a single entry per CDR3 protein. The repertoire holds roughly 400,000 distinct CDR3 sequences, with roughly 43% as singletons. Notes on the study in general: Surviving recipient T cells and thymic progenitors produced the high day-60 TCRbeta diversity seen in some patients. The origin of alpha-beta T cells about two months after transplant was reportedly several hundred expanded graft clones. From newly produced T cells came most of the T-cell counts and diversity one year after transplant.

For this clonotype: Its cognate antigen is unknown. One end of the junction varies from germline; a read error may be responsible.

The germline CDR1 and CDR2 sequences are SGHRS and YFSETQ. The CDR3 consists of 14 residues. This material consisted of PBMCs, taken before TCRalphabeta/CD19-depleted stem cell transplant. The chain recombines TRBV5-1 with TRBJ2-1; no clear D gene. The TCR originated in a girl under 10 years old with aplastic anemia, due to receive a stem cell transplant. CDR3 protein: CASSEDGSYNEQLF. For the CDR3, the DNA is TGCGCCAGCAGCGAGGATGGTTCCTACAATGAGCAGCTCTTC. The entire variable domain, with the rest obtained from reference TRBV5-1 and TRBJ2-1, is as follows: KAGVTQTPRYLIKTRGQQVTLSCSPISGHRSVSWYQQTPGQGLQFLFEYFSETQRNKGNFPGRFSGRQFSNSRSEMNVSTLELGDSALYLCASSEDGSYNEQLFGPGTRLTVL.